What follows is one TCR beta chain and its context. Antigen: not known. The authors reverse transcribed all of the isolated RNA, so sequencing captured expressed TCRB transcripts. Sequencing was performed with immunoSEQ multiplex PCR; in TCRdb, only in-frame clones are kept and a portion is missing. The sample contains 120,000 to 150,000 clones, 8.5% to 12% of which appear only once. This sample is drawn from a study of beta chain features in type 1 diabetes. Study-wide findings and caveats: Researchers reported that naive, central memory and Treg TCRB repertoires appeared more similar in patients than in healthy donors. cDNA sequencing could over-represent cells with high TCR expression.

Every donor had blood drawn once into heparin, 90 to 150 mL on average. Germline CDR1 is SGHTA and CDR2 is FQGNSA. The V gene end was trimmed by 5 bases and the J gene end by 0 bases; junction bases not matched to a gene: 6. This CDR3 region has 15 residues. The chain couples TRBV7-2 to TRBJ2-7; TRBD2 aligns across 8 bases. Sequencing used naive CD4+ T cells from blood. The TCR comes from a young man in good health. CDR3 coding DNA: TGTGCCAGCAGCCCCCATAGCGGGGACTCCTACGAGCAGTACTTC. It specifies CASSPHSGDSYEQYF.